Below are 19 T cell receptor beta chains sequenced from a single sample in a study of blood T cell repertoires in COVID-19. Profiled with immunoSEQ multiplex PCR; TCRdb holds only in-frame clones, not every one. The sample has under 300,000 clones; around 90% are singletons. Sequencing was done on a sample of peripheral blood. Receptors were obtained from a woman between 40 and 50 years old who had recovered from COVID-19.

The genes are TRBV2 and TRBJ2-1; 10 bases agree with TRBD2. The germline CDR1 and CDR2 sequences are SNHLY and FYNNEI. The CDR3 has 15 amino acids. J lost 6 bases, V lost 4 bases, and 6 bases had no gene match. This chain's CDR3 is CASSGLAGVGNEQFF. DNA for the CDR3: TGTGCCAGCAGTGGGCTAGCGGGAGTAGGCAATGAGCAGTTCTTC.

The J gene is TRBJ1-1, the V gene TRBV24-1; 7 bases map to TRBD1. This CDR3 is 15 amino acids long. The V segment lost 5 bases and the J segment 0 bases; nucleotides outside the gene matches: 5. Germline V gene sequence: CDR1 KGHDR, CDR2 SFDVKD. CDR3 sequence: CATSGAGGLNTEAFF. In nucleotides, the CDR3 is TGTGCCACCAGTGGGGCAGGGGGTCTGAACACTGAAGCTTTCTTT.

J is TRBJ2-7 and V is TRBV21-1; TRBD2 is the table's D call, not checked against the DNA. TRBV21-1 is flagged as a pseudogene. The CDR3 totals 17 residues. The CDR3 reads CASSTRGVAGHSYEQYV. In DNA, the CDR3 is TGTGCCAGCAGCACCAGGGGGGTAGCGGGGCACTCCTACGAGCAGTACGTC.

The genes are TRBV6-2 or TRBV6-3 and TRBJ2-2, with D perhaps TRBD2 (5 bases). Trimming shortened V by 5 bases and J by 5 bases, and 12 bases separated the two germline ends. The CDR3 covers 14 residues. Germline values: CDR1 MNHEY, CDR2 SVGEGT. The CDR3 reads CASSPYTGTGELFF. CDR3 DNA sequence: TGTGCCAGCAGTCCCTATACGGGGACCGGGGAGCTGTTTTTT.

Written as DNA, the CDR3 is TGTGCCAGCAGTGAATCGCTTAGCGGGAGCAAGCAGTACTTC. This translates into CASSESLSGSKQYF. The chain joins TRBV25-1 to TRBJ2-7, with 9 bases identical to TRBD2. The CDR3 covers 14 residues. Germline V lookup: CDR1 MGHDK, CDR2 SYGVNS. Trimming cost V 1 base and J 8 bases; bases outside gene matches: 6.

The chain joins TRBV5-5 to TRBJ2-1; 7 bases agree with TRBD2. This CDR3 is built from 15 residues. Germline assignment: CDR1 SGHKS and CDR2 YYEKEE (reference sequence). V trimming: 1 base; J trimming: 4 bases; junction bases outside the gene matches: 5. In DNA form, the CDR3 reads TGTGCCAGCAGCTTGTCGGCTAGCGGTTACAATGAGCAGTTCTTC. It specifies CASSLSASGYNEQFF.

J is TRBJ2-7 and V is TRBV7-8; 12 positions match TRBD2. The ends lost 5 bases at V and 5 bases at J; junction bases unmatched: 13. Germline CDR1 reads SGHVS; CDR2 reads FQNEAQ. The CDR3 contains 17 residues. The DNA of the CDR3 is TGTGCCAGCAGCCAAGGGGGGCTAGCGGGAGGGCCCGACGAGCAGTACTTC. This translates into CASSQGGLAGGPDEQYF.

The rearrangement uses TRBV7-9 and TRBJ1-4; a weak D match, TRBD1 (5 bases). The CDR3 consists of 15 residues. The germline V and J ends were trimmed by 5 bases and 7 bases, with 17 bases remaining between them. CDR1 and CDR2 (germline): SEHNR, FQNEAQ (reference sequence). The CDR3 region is CASSPTWGRGEKLFF. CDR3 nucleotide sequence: TGTGCCAGCAGCCCGACGTGGGGGAGGGGTGAAAAACTGTTTTTT.

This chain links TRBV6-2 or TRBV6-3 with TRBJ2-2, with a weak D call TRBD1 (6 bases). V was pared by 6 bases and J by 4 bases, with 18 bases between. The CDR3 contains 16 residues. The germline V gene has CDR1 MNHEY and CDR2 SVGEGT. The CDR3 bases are TGTGCCAGCAGCCCAAAACAGGGCTTGGGCACCGGGGAGCTGTTTTTT. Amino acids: CASSPKQGLGTGELFF.

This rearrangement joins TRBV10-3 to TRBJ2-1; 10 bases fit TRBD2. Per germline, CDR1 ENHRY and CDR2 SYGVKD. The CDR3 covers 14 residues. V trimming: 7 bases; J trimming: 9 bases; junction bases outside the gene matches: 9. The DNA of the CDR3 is TGTGCCATCAAAGAACTAGCGGGACCTGGTGAGCAGTTCTTC. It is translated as CAIKELAGPGEQFF.

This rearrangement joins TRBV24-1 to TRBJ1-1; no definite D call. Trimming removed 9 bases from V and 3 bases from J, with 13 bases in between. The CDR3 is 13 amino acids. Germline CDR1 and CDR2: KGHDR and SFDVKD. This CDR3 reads CATGGAGHTEAFF. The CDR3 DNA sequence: TGTGCCACCGGAGGAGCTGGGCACACTGAAGCTTTCTTT.

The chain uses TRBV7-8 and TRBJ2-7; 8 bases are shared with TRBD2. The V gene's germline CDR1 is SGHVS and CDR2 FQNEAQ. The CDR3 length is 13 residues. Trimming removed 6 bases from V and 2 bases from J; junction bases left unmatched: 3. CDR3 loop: CASRLAATYEQYF. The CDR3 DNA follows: TGTGCCAGCAGACTAGCGGCCACCTACGAGCAGTACTTC. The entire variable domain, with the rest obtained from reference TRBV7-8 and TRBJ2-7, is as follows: GAGVSQSPRYKVAKRGQDVALRCDPISGHVSLFWYQQALGQGPEFLTYFQNEAQLDKSGLPSDRFFAERPEGSVSTLKIQRTQQEDSAVYLCASRLAATYEQYFGPGTRLTVT.

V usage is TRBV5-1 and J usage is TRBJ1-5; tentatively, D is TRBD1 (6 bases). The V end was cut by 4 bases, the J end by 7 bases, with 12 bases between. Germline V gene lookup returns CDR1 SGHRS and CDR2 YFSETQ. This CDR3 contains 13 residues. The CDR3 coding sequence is TGCGCCAGCAGCCGAAACCAGGGGCAGCCCCAGCATTTT. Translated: CASSRNQGQPQHF. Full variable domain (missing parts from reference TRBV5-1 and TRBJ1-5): KAGVTQTPRYLIKTRGQQVTLSCSPISGHRSVSWYQQTPGQGLQFLFEYFSETQRNKGNFPGRFSGRQFSNSRSEMNVSTLELGDSALYLCASSRNQGQPQHFGDGTRLSIL.

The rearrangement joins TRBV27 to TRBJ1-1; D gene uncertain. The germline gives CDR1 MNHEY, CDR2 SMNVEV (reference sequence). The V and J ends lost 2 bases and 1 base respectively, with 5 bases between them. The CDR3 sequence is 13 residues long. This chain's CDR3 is CASSLGRNTEAFF. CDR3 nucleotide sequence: TGTGCCAGCAGTTTAGGGCGGAACACTGAAGCTTTCTTT.

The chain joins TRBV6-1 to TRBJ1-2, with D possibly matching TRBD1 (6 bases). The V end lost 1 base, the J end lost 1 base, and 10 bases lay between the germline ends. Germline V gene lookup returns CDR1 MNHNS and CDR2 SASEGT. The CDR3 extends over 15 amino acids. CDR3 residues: CASSEGRGGNYGYTF. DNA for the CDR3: TGTGCCAGCAGTGAAGGCAGGGGCGGTAACTATGGCTACACCTTC.

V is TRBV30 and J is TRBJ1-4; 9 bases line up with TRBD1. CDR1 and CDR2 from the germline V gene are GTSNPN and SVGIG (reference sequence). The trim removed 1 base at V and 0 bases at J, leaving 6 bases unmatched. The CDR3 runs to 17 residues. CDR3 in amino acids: CAWSAGTGSATNEKLFF. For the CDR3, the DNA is TGTGCCTGGAGTGCCGGGACAGGGTCCGCAACTAATGAAAAACTGTTTTTT.

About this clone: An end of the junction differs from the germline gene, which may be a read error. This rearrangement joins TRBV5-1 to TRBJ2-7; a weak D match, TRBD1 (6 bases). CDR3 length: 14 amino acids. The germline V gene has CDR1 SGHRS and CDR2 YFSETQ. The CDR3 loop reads CGSSPRGRGYEQYF. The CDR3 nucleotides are TGCGGCAGCAGCCCGAGGGGGAGAGGTTACGAGCAGTACTTC.

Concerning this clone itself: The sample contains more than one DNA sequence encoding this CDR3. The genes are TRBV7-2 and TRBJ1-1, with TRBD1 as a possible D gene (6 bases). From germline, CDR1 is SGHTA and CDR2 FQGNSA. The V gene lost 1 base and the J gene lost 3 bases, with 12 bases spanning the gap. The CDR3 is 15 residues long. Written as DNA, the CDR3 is TGTGCCAGCAGCTTAGTGGGGGGGCAGCACACTGAAGCTTTCTTT. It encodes CASSLVGGQHTEAFF.

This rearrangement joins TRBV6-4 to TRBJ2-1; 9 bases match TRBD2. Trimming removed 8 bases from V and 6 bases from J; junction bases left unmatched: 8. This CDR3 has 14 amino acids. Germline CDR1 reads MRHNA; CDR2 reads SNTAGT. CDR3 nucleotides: TGTGCCAGCTCGGCGGGAGGGGTCGGCAATGAGCAGTTCTTC. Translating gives CASSAGGVGNEQFF.